One sample yielded the 15 T cell receptor beta chains listed below, sequenced in a study of T cells in localized non-small cell lung cancer. Profiling relied on immunoSEQ multiplex PCR, and the TCRdb table lists in-frame clones only, not all of them. The sample yields 65,000 to 95,000 clones, around 80% seen once. Sequencing used PBMCs, obtained before any cancer treatment. The receptors were gathered from a man aged 40 to 70 with stage II squamous cell lung carcinoma.

This clone appeared a few times. The rearrangement links TRBV29-1 to TRBJ1-5; 7 bases map to TRBD1. This CDR3 is built from 14 residues. CDR1 is SQVTM and CDR2 is ANQGSEA in the germline V gene. J lost 3 bases, V lost 7 bases, and 9 bases had no gene match. CDR3 sequence (DNA): TGCAGCGGTTACAGGGGCGATTACAATCAGCCCCAGCATTTT. Translation: CSGYRGDYNQPQHF.

This chain joins TRBV29-1 and TRBJ2-3; 9 bases align to TRBD2. With V trimmed by 6 bases and J by 5 bases, 9 bases remained unmatched. The CDR3 contains 14 residues. Germline V CDR1 and CDR2: SQVTM, ANQGSEA. The CDR3 sequence is CSVFMREGKDTQYF. In DNA, the CDR3 is TGCAGCGTCTTCATGCGGGAGGGTAAAGATACGCAGTATTTT.

The rearrangement uses TRBV5-6 and TRBJ2-7, with D hard to call. V was shortened by 0 bases and J by 6 bases, with 4 bases between the two germline ends. Germline loops: CDR1 SGHDT, CDR2 YYEEEE. The CDR3 spans 11 residues. The CDR3 sequence: CASSLVGEQYF. The CDR3, as DNA: TGTGCCAGCAGCTTGGTGGGCGAGCAGTACTTC. Full variable domain (missing parts from reference TRBV5-6 and TRBJ2-7): DAGVTQSPTHLIKTRGQQVTLRCSPKSGHDTVSWYQQALGQGPQFIFQYYEEEERQRGNFPDRFSGHQFPNYSSELNVNALLLGDSALYLCASSLVGEQYFGPGTRLTVT.

V and J are TRBV27 and TRBJ2-1; D is ambiguous. The CDR3 contains 15 residues. V was shortened by 5 bases and J by 5 bases, with 16 bases between the two germline ends. Germline V CDR1 and CDR2: MNHEY, SMNVEV (reference sequence). Here the CDR3 DNA reads TGTGCCAGCAGTCTAAGGGCGACGGCTCACAATGAGCAGTTCTTC. This encodes CASSLRATAHNEQFF.

This chain connects TRBV5-1 to TRBJ2-1; D remains ambiguous. Germline V CDR1 and CDR2: SGHRS, YFSETQ. Deletions cut 5 bases from V and 6 bases from J, with 15 bases between. This CDR3 has 14 amino acids. Here the CDR3 reads CASSIFPGRNEQFF. The CDR3 region has the DNA TGCGCCAGCAGTATCTTTCCGGGCCGCAATGAGCAGTTCTTC.

The chain employs TRBV28 and TRBJ2-6, with 9 nucleotides matching TRBD1. V dropped 5 bases and J dropped 1; count of bases not matched to a gene: 6. CDR3 length: 17 amino acids. CDR1 is MDHEN and CDR2 is SYDVKM in the germline V gene. This CDR3 reads CASSQQGAGSGANVLTF. The CDR3 nucleotides read TGTGCCAGCAGTCAACAGGGGGCGGGGTCTGGGGCCAACGTCCTGACTTTC.

The gene calls are TRBV28 and TRBJ2-5; 14 positions agree with TRBD2. Germline CDR1 MDHEN, CDR2 SYDVKM. This CDR3 has 16 amino acids. V was clipped by 4 bases and J by 5 bases; unmatched bases: 6. CDR3 sequence: CASSSPGLAGAETQYF. The CDR3 DNA reads as TGTGCCAGCAGTTCGCCGGGACTAGCGGGAGCGGAGACCCAGTACTTC.

This rearrangement joins TRBV27 to TRBJ2-3, with 9 bases matching TRBD1. J lost 5 bases, V lost 3 bases, and 6 bases had no gene match. The CDR3 runs 15 residues. Germline V gene sequence: CDR1 MNHEY, CDR2 SMNVEV (reference sequence). The CDR3: CASSFGTGSRDTQYF. The CDR3 DNA reads as TGTGCCAGCAGTTTCGGGACAGGGTCTAGAGATACGCAGTATTTT.

The rearrangement uses TRBV25-1 and TRBJ2-3, with 15 bases fitting TRBD2. Germline CDR1 and CDR2: MGHDK and SYGVNS. This CDR3 spans 16 amino acids. Trimming removed 7 bases from V and 4 bases from J; junction bases left unmatched: 6. CDR3 in amino acids: CASNRTSGRGSDTQYF. As DNA, the CDR3 is TGTGCCAGCAACCGGACTAGCGGGAGGGGGTCAGATACGCAGTATTTT.

The chain recombines TRBV7-9 with TRBJ1-5; D remains ambiguous. Trimming took 2 bases from V and 3 from J, leaving 2 bases between them. Germline loops: CDR1 SEHNR, CDR2 FQNEAQ (reference sequence). The CDR3 length is 12 residues. CDR3 in DNA: TGTGCCAGCAGCTTAAACAATCAGCCCCAGCATTTT. This translates into CASSLNNQPQHF.

The rearrangement links TRBV28 to TRBJ2-7, with unresolved D. There are 13 residues in the CDR3. The germline V and J ends were trimmed by 6 bases and 4 bases, with 13 bases remaining between them. Germline V gene lookup returns CDR1 MDHEN and CDR2 SYDVKM. Here the CDR3 DNA reads TGTGCCAGCAGCTCCCTTTTCGCATACGAGCAGTACTTC. Its protein is CASSSLFAYEQYF.

The chain has TRBV7-2 and TRBJ1-2, with TRBD1 as a possible D gene (6 bases). This CDR3 has 15 residues. V lost 5 bases and J 0 bases, leaving 13 bases between the germline ends. Per the germline V gene, CDR1 is SGHTA and CDR2 is FQGNSA. DNA of the CDR3: TGTGCCAGCAGCCCCCACAGGGACCCTAACTATGGCTACACCTTC. It translates to CASSPHRDPNYGYTF.

The rearrangement links TRBV18 to TRBJ1-1; possible D gene TRBD1, 5 bases. V lost 3 bases, J lost 1 base, and 18 bases lay in between. The CDR3 consists of 17 residues. In germline, CDR1 is KGHSH, CDR2 LQKENI. CDR3 in DNA: TGTGCCAGCTCACCGCTGCGGGGCAGTGCCTCGAACACTGAAGCTTTCTTT. It specifies CASSPLRGSASNTEAFF.

This clone was observed a single time. The chain combines TRBV30 with TRBJ1-5; D gene unclear. Germline V lookup: CDR1 GTSNPN, CDR2 SVGIG (reference sequence). The CDR3 length is 14 residues. V was trimmed by 1 base and J by 9 bases, leaving 16 bases between them. In DNA, the CDR3 is TGTGCCTGGAGTGGGGCAGGAGCCCTTCGGCCCCAGCATTTT. As protein: CAWSGAGALRPQHF.

This clone is medium-sized in the sample. V and J are TRBV5-5 and TRBJ2-7; no definite D call. This CDR3 comprises 15 residues. Deletions cut 0 bases from V and 3 bases from J, with 13 bases between. Per germline, CDR1 SGHKS and CDR2 YYEKEE (reference sequence). CDR3 bases: TGTGCCAGCAGCTTGGCGCCAGAATCCCACTACGAGCAGTACTTC. Its protein is CASSLAPESHYEQYF. The full variable domain, completed using reference TRBV5-5 and TRBJ2-7, is DAGVTQSPTHLIKTRGQQVTLRCSPISGHKSVSWYQQVLGQGPQFIFQYYEKEERGRGNFPDRFSARQFPNYSSELNVNALLLGDSALYLCASSLAPESHYEQYFGPGTRLTVT.